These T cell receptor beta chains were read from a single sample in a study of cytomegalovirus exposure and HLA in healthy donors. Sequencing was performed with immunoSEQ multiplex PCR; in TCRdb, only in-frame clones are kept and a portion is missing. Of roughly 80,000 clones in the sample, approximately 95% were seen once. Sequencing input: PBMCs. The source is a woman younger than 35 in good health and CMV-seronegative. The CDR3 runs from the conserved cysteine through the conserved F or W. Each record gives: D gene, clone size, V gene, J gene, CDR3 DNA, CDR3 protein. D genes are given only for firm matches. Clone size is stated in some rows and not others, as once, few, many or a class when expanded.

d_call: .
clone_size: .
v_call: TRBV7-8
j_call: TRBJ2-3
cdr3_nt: TGTGCCAGCAGCTTAGTCCTAAACACAGATACGCAGTATTTT
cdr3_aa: CASSLVLNTDTQYF

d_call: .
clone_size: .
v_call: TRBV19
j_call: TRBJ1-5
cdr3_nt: TGTGCCAGTTGCACAGGGATCAATCAGCCCCAGCATTTT
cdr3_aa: CASCTGINQPQHF

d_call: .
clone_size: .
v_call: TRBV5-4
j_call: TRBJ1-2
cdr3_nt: TGTGCCAGCAGCCTAGGACTGACCTATGGCTACACCTTC
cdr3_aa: CASSLGLTYGYTF

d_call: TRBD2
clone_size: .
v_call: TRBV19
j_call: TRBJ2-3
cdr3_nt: TGTGCCAGTAGCCGGCTTAGCGGGGGCCTCGGTTTTGGGGATACGCAGTATTTT
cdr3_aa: CASSRLSGGLGFGDTQYF

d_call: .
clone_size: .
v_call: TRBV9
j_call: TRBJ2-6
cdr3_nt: TGTGCCTGCAGTGGGGCGGCGCGGGACTCTGGGGCCAACGTCCTGACTTTC
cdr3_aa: CACSGAARDSGANVLTF

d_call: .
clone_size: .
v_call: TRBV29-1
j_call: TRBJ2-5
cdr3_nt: TGCAGCGTTGAACCTCTTAACCAAGAGACCCAGTACTTC
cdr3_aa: CSVEPLNQETQYF

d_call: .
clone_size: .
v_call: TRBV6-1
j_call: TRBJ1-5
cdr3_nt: TGTGCCAGCAGTGATGAAACAGGGTACGTCGGCAATCAGCCCCAGCATTTT
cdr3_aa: CASSDETGYVGNQPQHF

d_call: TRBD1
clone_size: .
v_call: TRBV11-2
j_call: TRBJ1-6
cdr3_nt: TGTGCCAGCAGCTTAGGGTCAGGGGGTAATTCACCCCTCCACTTT
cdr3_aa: CASSLGSGGNSPLHF

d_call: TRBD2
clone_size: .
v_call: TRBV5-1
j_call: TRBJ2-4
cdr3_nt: TGCGCCAGCAGCTTGGCCGGGCGGGAGGGAAACATTCAGTACTTC
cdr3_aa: CASSLAGREGNIQYF

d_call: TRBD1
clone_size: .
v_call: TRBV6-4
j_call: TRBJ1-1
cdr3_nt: TGTGCCAGCAGGGGACAGGGAAACCATGAAGCTTTCTTT
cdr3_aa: CASRGQGNHEAFF

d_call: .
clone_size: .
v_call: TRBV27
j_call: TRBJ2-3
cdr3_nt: TGTGCCAGCAGTTCGCTCGGGGAGAGGGATACGCAGTATTTT
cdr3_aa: CASSSLGERDTQYF

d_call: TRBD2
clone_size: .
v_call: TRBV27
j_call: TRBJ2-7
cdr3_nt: TGTGCCAGCAGCCGAGGACTAGCGGGCACCTACGAGCAGTACTTC
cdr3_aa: CASSRGLAGTYEQYF

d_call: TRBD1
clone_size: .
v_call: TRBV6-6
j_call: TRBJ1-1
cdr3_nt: TGTGCCAGCAGCAGGACAGGGTATATCACTGAAGCTTTCTTT
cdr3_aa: CASSRTGYITEAFF

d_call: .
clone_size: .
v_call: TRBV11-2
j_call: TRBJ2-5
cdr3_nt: TGTGCCAGCAGCTTAGGAGTGGCGGGTTTTGAGACCCAGTACTTC
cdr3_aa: CASSLGVAGFETQYF

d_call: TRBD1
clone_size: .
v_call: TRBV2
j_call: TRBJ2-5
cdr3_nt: TGTGCCAGCAGGGGCATAGACAGGGGGGAGACCCAGTACTTC
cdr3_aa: CASRGIDRGETQYF

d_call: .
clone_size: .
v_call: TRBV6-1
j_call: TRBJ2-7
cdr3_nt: TGTGCCAGCAGTGAAAACCCGGGGAGCTACGAGCAGTACTTC
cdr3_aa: CASSENPGSYEQYF

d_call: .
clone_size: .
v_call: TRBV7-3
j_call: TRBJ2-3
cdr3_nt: TGTGCCAGCAGCTTAAACGGAGGCCCCACAGATACGCAGTATTTT
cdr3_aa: CASSLNGGPTDTQYF

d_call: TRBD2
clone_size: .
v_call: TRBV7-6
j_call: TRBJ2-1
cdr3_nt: TGTGCCAGCAGCTTAGTAAGGGCGGCGGGAGGGTCCCACAATGAGCAGTTCTTC
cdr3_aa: CASSLVRAAGGSHNEQFF

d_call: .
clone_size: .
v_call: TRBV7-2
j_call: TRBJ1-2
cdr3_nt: TGTGCCAGCAGCTCCAGGGTAACCTATGGCTACACCTTC
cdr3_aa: CASSSRVTYGYTF

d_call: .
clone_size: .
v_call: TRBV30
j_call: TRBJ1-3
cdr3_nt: TGTGCCTGGAGTGCTAGGGGAAACACCATATATTTT
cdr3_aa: CAWSARGNTIYF

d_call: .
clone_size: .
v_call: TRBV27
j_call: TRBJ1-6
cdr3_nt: TGTGCCAGCAGCCTCAGTCAGGGGTGGTATTCACCCCTCCACTTT
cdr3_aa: CASSLSQGWYSPLHF

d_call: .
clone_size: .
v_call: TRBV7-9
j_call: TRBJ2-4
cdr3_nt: TGTGCCAGCAGCTTAGAGGTCAGGGGTTGGGCCAAAAACATTCAGTACTTC
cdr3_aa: CASSLEVRGWAKNIQYF

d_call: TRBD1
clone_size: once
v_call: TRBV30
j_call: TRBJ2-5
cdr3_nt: TGTGCCTGGGGGAACAGGGGGCGAACTCAAGAGACCCAGTACTTC
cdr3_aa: CAWGNRGRTQETQYF

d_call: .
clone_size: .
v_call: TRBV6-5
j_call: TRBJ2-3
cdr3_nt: TGTGCCAGCAGTTACTCCGTTCTTCCAGATACGCAGTATTTT
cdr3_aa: CASSYSVLPDTQYF

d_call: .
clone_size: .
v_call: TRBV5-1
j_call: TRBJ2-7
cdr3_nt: TGCGCCAGCAAACTATCAGCGGACCAGATCAACGAGCAGTACTTC
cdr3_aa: CASKLSADQINEQYF

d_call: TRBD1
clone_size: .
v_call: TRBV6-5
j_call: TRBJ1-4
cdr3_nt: TGTGCCAGCAGCCAGAGAGGGGGCGAAAAACTGTTTTTT
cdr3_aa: CASSQRGGEKLFF

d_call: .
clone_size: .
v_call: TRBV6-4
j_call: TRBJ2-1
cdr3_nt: TGTGCCAGCAGTGACAAGGGGTACAATGAGCAGTTCTTC
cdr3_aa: CASSDKGYNEQFF

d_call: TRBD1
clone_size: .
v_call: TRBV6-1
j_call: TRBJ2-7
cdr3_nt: TGTGCCAGCAGTTTAGGACAGGGGACCTACGAGCAGTACTTC
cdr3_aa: CASSLGQGTYEQYF

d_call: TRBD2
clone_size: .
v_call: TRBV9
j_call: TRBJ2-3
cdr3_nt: TGTGCCAGCAGCCCCGGACTAGATAAGACAGATACGCAGTATTTT
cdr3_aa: CASSPGLDKTDTQYF

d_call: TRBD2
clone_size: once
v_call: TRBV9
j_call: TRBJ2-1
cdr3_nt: TGTGCCAGCAGCGTAGATAGCGGGAGCTACAATGAGCAGTTCTTC
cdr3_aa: CASSVDSGSYNEQFF

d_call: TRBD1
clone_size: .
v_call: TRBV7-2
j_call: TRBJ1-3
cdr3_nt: TGTGCCAGCAGCTTATGGACAGGGGGAGCTGGAAACACCATATATTTT
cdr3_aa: CASSLWTGGAGNTIYF

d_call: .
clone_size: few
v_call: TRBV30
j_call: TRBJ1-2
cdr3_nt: .
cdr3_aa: CAWSVRTAFFGYTF

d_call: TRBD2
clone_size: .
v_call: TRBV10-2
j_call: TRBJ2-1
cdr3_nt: TGCGCCAGCGGGACTAGGGAGAATGAGCAGTTCTTC
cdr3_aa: CASGTRENEQFF

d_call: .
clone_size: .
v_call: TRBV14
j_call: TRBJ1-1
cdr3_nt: TGTGCCAGCAGCCAAGAGAACGGTCTGGGAGCTGAAGCTTTCTTT
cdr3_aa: CASSQENGLGAEAFF

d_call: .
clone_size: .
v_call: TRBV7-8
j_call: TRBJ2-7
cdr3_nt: TGTGCCAGCAGCGGGGACTTCTCCTACGAGCAGTACTTC
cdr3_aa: CASSGDFSYEQYF

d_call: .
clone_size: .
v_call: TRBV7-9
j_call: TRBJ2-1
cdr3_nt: TGTGCCAGCAGCTTAGTCGGGTCCTACAATGAGCAGTTCTTC
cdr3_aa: CASSLVGSYNEQFF

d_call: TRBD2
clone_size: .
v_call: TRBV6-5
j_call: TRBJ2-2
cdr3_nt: TGTGCCAGCAGTTACTACCGGACTAGCGGCGGGGAGCTGTTTTTT
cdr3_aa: CASSYYRTSGGELFF

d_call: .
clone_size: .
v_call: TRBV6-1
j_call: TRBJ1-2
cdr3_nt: TGTGCCAGCAGTGAAAGCGGGGGGGGGCAGGGCTACACCTTC
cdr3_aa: CASSESGGGQGYTF

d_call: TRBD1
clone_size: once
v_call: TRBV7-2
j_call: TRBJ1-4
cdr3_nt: TGTGCCAGCAGCCTAACAGGGGCAACTAATGAAAAACTGTTTTTT
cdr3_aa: CASSLTGATNEKLFF

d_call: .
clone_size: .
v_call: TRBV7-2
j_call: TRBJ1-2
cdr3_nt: TGTGCCAGCAGCCCCCCAGGAGGAGGGCCCCAAGGCTACACCTTC
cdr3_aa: CASSPPGGGPQGYTF

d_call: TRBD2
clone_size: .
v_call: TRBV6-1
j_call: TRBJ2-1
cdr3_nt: TGTGCCAGCAGTGTTCCCGGGACTAGCGACTACAATGAGCAGTTCTTC
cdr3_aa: CASSVPGTSDYNEQFF

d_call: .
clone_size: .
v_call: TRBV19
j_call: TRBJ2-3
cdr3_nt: TGTGCCAGTAGTGCCGGGACTTTTGATACAGATACGCAGTATTTT
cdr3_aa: CASSAGTFDTDTQYF

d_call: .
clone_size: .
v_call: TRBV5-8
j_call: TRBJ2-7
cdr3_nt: TGTGCCAGCAGCTGGGGCCACCGGGACACTCGCGAGCAGTACTTC
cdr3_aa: CASSWGHRDTREQYF

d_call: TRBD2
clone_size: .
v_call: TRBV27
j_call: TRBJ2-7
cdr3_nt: TGTGCCAGCAGGCAACTAGCGGGGGCGGCCTACGAGCAGTACTTC
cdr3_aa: CASRQLAGAAYEQYF

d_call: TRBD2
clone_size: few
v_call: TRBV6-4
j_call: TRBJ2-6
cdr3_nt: TGTGCCAGCAGTGACTCGAGTCTAGCGGATGGGGCCAACGTCCTGACTTTC
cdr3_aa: CASSDSSLADGANVLTF

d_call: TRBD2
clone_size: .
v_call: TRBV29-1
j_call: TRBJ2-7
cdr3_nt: TGCAGCGTTGAACGCCCCACTAGCGGGGAAACCTACGAGCAGTACTTC
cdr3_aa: CSVERPTSGETYEQYF

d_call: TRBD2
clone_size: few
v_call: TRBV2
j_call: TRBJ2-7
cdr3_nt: TGTGCCAGCAGTATGGAGCGGGGCTACGAGCAGTACTTC
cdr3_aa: CASSMERGYEQYF

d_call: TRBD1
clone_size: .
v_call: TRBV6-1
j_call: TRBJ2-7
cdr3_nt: TGTGCCAGCAGGGCACCCGGGACAGGGGCCTACGAGCAGTACTTC
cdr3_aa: CASRAPGTGAYEQYF